These T cell receptor beta chains were read from a single sample in a study of blood T cell repertoires in COVID-19. Produced via immunoSEQ multiplex PCR; TCRdb's table is partial and in-frame only. Here the sample spans approximately 76,000 clones, around nine tenths being singletons. The source material was peripheral blood. These receptors originate from a woman aged 55-69 years with acute or convalescent COVID-19. CDR3s include the opening cysteine and the closing phenylalanine or tryptophan. D genes are given only for firm matches. Size is omitted from some rows. Given values are once, few, many or a class for expanded clones.

TRBV6-5,TRBJ1-2,NA,once,CASSTPGQYGYTF,TGTGCCAGCAGTACACCTGGCCAATATGGCTACACCTTC
TRBV3-1/TRBV3-2,TRBJ1-3,NA,NA,CASSQDLGAGNTIYF,TGTGCCAGCAGCCAAGATTTAGGGGCCGGAAACACCATATATTTT
TRBV7-2,TRBJ1-5,NA,NA,CASSLDAGPDQPQHF,TGTGCCAGCAGCTTAGATGCAGGGCCAGATCAGCCCCAGCATTTT
TRBV5-5,TRBJ1-6,TRBD1,NA,CASSLPGTGHNSPLHF,TGTGCCAGCAGCTTGCCCGGGACAGGGCATAATTCACCCCTCCACTTT
TRBV3-1/TRBV3-2,TRBJ2-3,TRBD2,NA,CASSQLSSGARTAEQYF,TGTGCCAGCAGCCAACTCTCTAGCGGGGCCCGCACAGCTGAGCAGTATTTT
TRBV2,TRBJ2-1,NA,NA,CASSEVYNEQFF,TGTGCCAGCAGTGAAGTATACAATGAGCAGTTCTTC
TRBV6-5,TRBJ1-5,NA,NA,CASSSQGIQPQHF,TGTGCCAGCAGTTCCCAGGGAATCCAGCCCCAGCATTTT
TRBV5-1,TRBJ1-2,TRBD1,NA,CASSRDRGLGGYTF,TGCGCCAGCAGCAGGGACAGGGGGTTGGGCGGCTACACCTTC
TRBV18,TRBJ2-5,TRBD2,NA,CASSPYGGARETQYF,TGTGCCAGCTCACCATACGGGGGGGCGAGAGAGACCCAGTACTTC
TRBV6-1,TRBJ1-2,TRBD1,NA,CASSEQGAGYTF,TGTGCCAGCAGTGAACAGGGGGCTGGCTACACCTTC
TRBV11-2,TRBJ1-2,TRBD1,NA,CASSRGLGGYTF,TGTGCCAGCAGCAGGGGGCTGGGTGGCTACACCTTC
TRBV5-1,TRBJ2-2,TRBD1,NA,CASSSQGFANTGELFF,TGCGCCAGCAGCTCACAGGGGTTCGCGAACACCGGGGAGCTGTTTTTT
TRBV19,TRBJ2-3,NA,NA,CASTSGQGGTDTQYF,TGTGCCAGTACCAGCGGGCAGGGAGGCACAGATACGCAGTATTTT
TRBV6-6,TRBJ1-2,NA,NA,CASTKRAGGYTF,TGTGCCAGCACTAAAAGAGCGGGGGGCTACACCTTC